This T cell receptor beta chain derives from a study of shared clonotypes between healthy human individuals. Measured with immunoSEQ multiplex PCR; TCRdb has only the in-frame clones, and not every one. The data show nearly 1 million clones, approximately 76% seen once. Trimming stripped 0 bases from V and 1 base from J, with 10 bases between. The CDR3 contains 15 residues. CDR1 is SGHRS, CDR2 YFSETQ, per germline. The sequence derives from a man younger than 30 in good health. V gene TRBV5-1 combines with J gene TRBJ2-5; either TRBD1 or TRBD2 may supply D (5 bases each). Sequenced material: memory CD4+ T cells sorted from blood. This sample's subset: CD45RA-negative fraction. The CDR3 protein is CASSLGGGTQETQYF. CDR3 DNA sequence: TGCGCCAGCAGCTTGGGTGGGGGTACCCAAGAGACCCAGTACTTC.